This T cell receptor beta chain was profiled in a study of T-cell memory formation after mild COVID-19. V lost 5 bases to trimming and J lost 0 bases, with 18 bases between them. Germline lookup yields CDR1 ENHRY and CDR2 SYGVKD. The CDR3 consists of 17 residues. This clonotype has a handful of counts. In TCRdb, the 5' RACE reads were re-called with MiXCR into one record per CDR3 protein. The sample includes roughly 510,000 distinct CDR3 sequences, around 15% of them seen just once. The TCR originated in an adult woman who had mild COVID-19 (a few samples of this study predate the infection). Cell type and time point are not known. The source material was PBMCs or a T cell subset sorted from them (not recorded which). This chain links TRBV10-3 with TRBJ2-3; no reliable D call. The CDR3 DNA reads TGTGCCATCAGTTCCCACGGTGCCGGCACTAGCACAGATACGCAGTATTTT. The encoded protein is CAISSHGAGTSTDTQYF.